This T cell receptor beta chain came from a study of CD8+CD57+ T cells in acquired aplastic anemia. The TCR beta profiling, which covered VDJ combination and CDR3 sequence, was carried out using genomic DNA as the template. TCRdb processed the reads anew with MiXCR; each CDR3 protein has one entry. The table records 450,000 to 600,000 distinct CDR3 sequences, roughly a third of them present only once. CD8+CD57+ cell expansion, shown by flow cytometry, had occurred in the patients selected for sequencing. The CDR3 is made up of 15 amino acids. Trimming cost V 5 bases and J 10 bases, with 18 bases left between them. The germline V gene has CDR1 SGHVS and CDR2 FQNEAQ.

The genes are TRBV7-8 and TRBJ1-6; no clear D. The receptor comes from a human donor with aplastic anemia. Specimen: sorted CD4+, CD8+, or CD8+CD57+ T cells (not recorded which) from PBMCs. CDR3 loop: CASSPPGITASPLHF. DNA for the CDR3: TGTGCCAGCAGCCCCCCGGGAATAACAGCGTCACCCCTCCACTTT.